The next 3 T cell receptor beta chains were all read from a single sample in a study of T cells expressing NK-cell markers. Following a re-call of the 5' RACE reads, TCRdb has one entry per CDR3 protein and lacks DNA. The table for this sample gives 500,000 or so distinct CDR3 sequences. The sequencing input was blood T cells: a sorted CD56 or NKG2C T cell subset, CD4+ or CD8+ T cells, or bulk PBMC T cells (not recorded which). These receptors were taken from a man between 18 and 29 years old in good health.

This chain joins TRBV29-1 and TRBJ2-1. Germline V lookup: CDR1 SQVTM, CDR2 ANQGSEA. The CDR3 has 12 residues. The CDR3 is CSVVTSGDEQFF.

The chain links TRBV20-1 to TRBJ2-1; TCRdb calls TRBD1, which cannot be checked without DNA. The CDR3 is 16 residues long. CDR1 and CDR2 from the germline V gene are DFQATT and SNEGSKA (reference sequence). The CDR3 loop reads CSAGTLGTGTYNEQFF.

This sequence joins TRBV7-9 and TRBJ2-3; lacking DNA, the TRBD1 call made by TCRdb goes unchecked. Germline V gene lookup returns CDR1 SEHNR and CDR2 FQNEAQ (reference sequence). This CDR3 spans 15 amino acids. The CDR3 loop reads CASSTMGGATDTQYF.